This T cell receptor gamma chain comes out of a study of Vδ1+ human thymocytes. Study-level findings and limits: In the thymus, TRG and TRD repertoires looked highly polyclonal with Gaussian CDR3 lengths. Unexpected Vdelta2 sequences could cause misinterpretation of bulk repertoire data. Thymic delta-chain repertoires held about 20% Vdelta2 sequences and few Vdelta3, despite high sort purity.

CDR3 size: 13 residues. After removal of 2 bases from V and 2 bases from J, the junction contained 3 bases not matched to a gene. Per germline, CDR1 VTNTFY and CDR2 YDVSTARD (reference sequence). This clone was seen more than once but under ten times. Its antigen is undetermined. RNA was extracted from the cells and then reverse transcribed. CDR3 amplicons came from multiplex PCR with pooled V-gene forward and constant-region reverse primers. With CATT, TCRdb re-called clones from the multiplex PCR reads. Of 10,000 to 13,000 gamma-chain clones listed, roughly 45% are singletons. Input material: Vdelta1+ gamma-delta thymocytes from the thymus. Subset denoted: FACS-sorted CD3+ TCRalphabeta- TCRVdelta1+ TCRVdelta2- thymocytes. The chain joins TRGV3 to TRGJ1 or TRGJ2. The receptor was isolated from a boy less than two years old who had congenital heart surgery. The CDR3 sequence is CATWDTYYYKKLF. For the CDR3, the DNA is TGTGCCACCTGGGACACCTATTATTATAAGAAACTCTTT.